This T cell receptor (beta chain) was profiled in a study of CD8 T cells in Susac syndrome. Reverse transcription used roughly 0.45 to 1 ug RNA and random hexamers. Amplification of the TCR beta CDR3 was carried out by immunoSEQ multiplex PCR, which spanned a total of 54 Vbeta and 13 Jbeta segments. TCRdb re-analysed the immunoSEQ multiplex PCR reads in MiXCR, keeping a single row per CDR3 protein. The sample consists of 100,000 to 150,000 distinct CDR3 sequences, more than 85% of them appearing once. This CDR3 comprises 15 residues. Germline-derived CDR1 and CDR2 are SGHAT and FQNNGV. V was trimmed by 4 bases and J by 8 bases, leaving 15 bases between them.

This chain uses TRBV11-2 with TRBJ1-6; D is undetermined. The sample taken for sequencing was CD8+ T cells from PBMCs. The receptor was isolated from a human donor with multiple sclerosis. DNA of the CDR3: TGTGCCAGCAGCTACGGACTACTGATGGATTCACCCCTCCACTTT. Translated: CASSYGLLMDSPLHF.